The clone carrying this T cell receptor (beta chain) was recorded once. Germline trimming cut 0 bases from V and 10 bases from J; bases unmatched to any gene: 9. Germline CDR1 and CDR2: GTSNPN and SVGIG (reference sequence). There are 13 residues in the CDR3. The repertoire was sequenced with immunoSEQ multiplex PCR; TCRdb's copy has only in-frame clones and lacks some. Among more than 400,000 clones listed, roughly 87% were seen once. Those who participated ranged in age from about 18 to 89 years and resided in roughly 26 US areas. The data stem from a study of blood T cell repertoires in COVID-19. Study background: Acute and convalescent COVID-19 samples came from the United States, Italy and Spain. The analysed material was cDNA or gDNA that came from T cells, B-cell-depleted T cells, or PBMCs.

The receptor's source is a woman aged 18-29 years who had recovered from COVID-19. The J gene is TRBJ2-7, the V gene TRBV30; TRBD2 matches 7 bases. Input material: PBMCs or T cells enriched from blood (not recorded which). CDR3: CAWSVGGLIPQYF. The CDR3 coding sequence is TGTGCCTGGAGTGTCGGGGGACTAATCCCCCAGTACTTC.